This TCR beta chain derives from a study of human T cells and chemical hapten exposure. Background on the study: Patients received weekly diphenylcyclopropenone doses to the scalp throughout the roughly 24-week study.

Sample time point: pre-sensitization, week 0. Stated treatment: therapeutic diphenylcyclopropenone sensitization with weekly scalp DPC. General study findings and limits: TCRs at a frequency above 1 in 1000 stayed unchanged with DPC sensitization.

This clonotype showed up just a few times. Its antigen is unidentified. TCRdb called the RACE reads again in MiXCR, with one record for every CDR3 protein. The table includes 380,000 or so distinct CDR3 sequences, around 5.5% detected once. Losses at the gene ends were 8 bases for V and 5 bases for J; bases not matched to a gene: 8. CDR1 and CDR2 (germline): SGHTA, FQGNSA. This CDR3 has 13 residues. The starting material was whole blood, obtained in connection with sensitization to the hapten diphenylcyclopropenone (DPC). This chain connects TRBV7-2 to TRBJ1-1; TRBD1 aligns across 7 bases. This clonotype originated in a young woman with alopecia areata. Some clones in this sample may be carry-over from other donors' samples. The CDR3 region has the DNA TGTGCCAGCGAAAGGGGGCCTCGTACTGAAGCTTTCTTT. Translated: CASERGPRTEAFF.